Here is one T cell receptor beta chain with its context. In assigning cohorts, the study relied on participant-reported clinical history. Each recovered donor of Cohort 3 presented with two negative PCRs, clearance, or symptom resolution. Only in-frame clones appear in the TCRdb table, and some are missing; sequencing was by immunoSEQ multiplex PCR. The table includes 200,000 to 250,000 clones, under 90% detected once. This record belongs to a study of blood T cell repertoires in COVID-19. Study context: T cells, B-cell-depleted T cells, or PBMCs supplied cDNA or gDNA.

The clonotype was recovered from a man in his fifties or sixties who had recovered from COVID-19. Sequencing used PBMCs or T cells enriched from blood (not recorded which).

The CDR3 reads CASSFTGGNAYEQYF. The CDR3 DNA sequence: TGTGCCAGCAGCTTTACAGGGGGCAATGCCTACGAGCAGTACTTC. The J gene is TRBJ2-7, the V gene TRBV7-3, with 9 nucleotides matching TRBD1. Germline V CDR1 and CDR2: SGHTA, FQGTGA. V lost 3 bases to trimming and J lost 2 bases; unmatched junction nucleotides: 5. The CDR3 spans 15 residues.